One sample yielded the 14 T cell receptor beta chains listed below, sequenced in a study of T cell responses to AZD1222 COVID-19 vaccine. Here immunoSEQ multiplex PCR was the method, and the copy in TCRdb shows in-frame clones only, minus some. This sample has 150,000 to 160,000 clones, with 70% to 90% found just once. This sample comprised peripheral blood, obtained on day 0 of MenACWY control vaccination. The source is an adult in good health.

The sample holds one count of this clone. The chain carries TRBV5-1 and TRBJ2-2; possibly TRBD1 for D (5 bases). CDR1 and CDR2 from the germline V gene are SGHRS and YFSETQ. V dropped 3 bases and J dropped 4 bases, with 16 bases sitting between them. There are 16 residues in the CDR3. The CDR3 sequence: CASSYGQGLGTGELFF. DNA of the CDR3: TGCGCCAGCAGCTACGGCCAGGGTTTGGGCACCGGGGAGCTGTTTTTT.

This clone was seen once. The chain uses TRBV7-9 and TRBJ1-3; D not resolved. V lost 8 bases and J 0 bases, leaving 11 bases between the germline ends. The germline V gene encodes CDR1 SEHNR and CDR2 FQNEAQ (reference sequence). The CDR3 contains 14 residues. The CDR3 DNA is TGTGCCAGCGGACGGCCCAACTCTGGAAACACCATATATTTT. Protein product: CASGRPNSGNTIYF.

The genes are TRBV21-1 and TRBJ1-2; TRBD1 is the table's D call and was not checked against the DNA. TRBV21-1 is termed a pseudogene. The CDR3 length is 17 residues. The CDR3 reads CASRPRHILSHNYGYTF. CDR3 in DNA: TGTGCCAGCAGGCCCAGGCACATACTTTCCCATAACTATGGCTACACCTTC.

This clone occurred a few times. V gene TRBV11-3 combines with J gene TRBJ2-1; D unresolved. The CDR3 consists of 13 residues. V was clipped by 3 bases and J by 10 bases, with 13 bases between them. Germline V gene sequence: CDR1 SGHNT, CDR2 YENEEA. Here the CDR3 reads CASSLERTAEQFF. The CDR3 DNA is TGTGCCAGCAGCTTGGAGAGGACCGCGGAGCAGTTCTTC.

The rearrangement joins TRBV12-3 or TRBV12-4 to TRBJ1-5; D gene unclear. The ends were cut back, 5 bases at V and 7 bases at J, with 6 bases in the middle. The CDR3 has 11 residues. CDR3 sequence (DNA): TGTGCCAGCAGTCCGGCGCAGCCCCAGCATTTT. Residues: CASSPAQPQHF.

The V call is TRBV5-1, the J call TRBJ2-5; D is uncertain. This CDR3 is built from 15 residues. Germline CDR1 and CDR2: SGHRS and YFSETQ. V lost 0 bases and J 1 base, leaving 10 bases between the germline ends. This CDR3 reads CASSLALPRQETQYF. The CDR3 DNA reads TGCGCCAGCAGCTTGGCTTTACCTCGCCAAGAGACCCAGTACTTC. The full variable domain, completed using reference TRBV5-1 and TRBJ2-5, is KAGVTQTPRYLIKTRGQQVTLSCSPISGHRSVSWYQQTPGQGLQFLFEYFSETQRNKGNFPGRFSGRQFSNSRSEMNVSTLELGDSALYLCASSLALPRQETQYFGPGTRLLVL.

The chain uses TRBV28 and TRBJ2-5, with 7 bases that match TRBD1. V dropped 4 bases and J dropped 4; count of bases not matched to a gene: 9. Germline-derived CDR1 and CDR2 are MDHEN and SYDVKM. This CDR3 has 15 residues. In DNA, the CDR3 is TGTGCCAGCAGTTCTCGACAGGGATGGCGAGAGACCCAGTACTTC. It yields the protein CASSSRQGWRETQYF.

The chain links TRBV27 to TRBJ2-2; TRBD1 might be the D (6 bases). V was shortened by 2 bases and J by 6 bases, with 16 bases between the two germline ends. The CDR3 is 16 residues long. CDR1 is MNHEY, CDR2 SMNVEV, per germline (reference sequence). CDR3 DNA: TGTGCCAGCAGTTTAACCAACAGGGTCGTAGCCGGGGAGCTGTTTTTT. This gives the protein CASSLTNRVVAGELFF.

The CDR3 reads CASSQTRLNTGELFF. Here the CDR3 DNA reads TGTGCCAGCAGCCAAACTCGTCTTAACACCGGGGAGCTGTTTTTT. V gene TRBV11-3 combines with J gene TRBJ2-2; D remains unclear. This CDR3 has 15 amino acids. The germline CDR1 and CDR2 sequences are SGHNT and YENEEA. Trimming removed 5 bases at V and 2 bases at J, with 12 bases between.

The rearrangement joins TRBV4-2 to TRBJ2-7; D unclear. V lost 0 bases and J 6 bases, leaving 15 bases between the germline ends. Germline loops: CDR1 LGHNA, CDR2 YNFKEQ. This CDR3 contains 15 residues. CDR3 region: CASSQDAQFNAEQYF. The CDR3 nucleotides are TGTGCCAGCAGCCAAGATGCGCAATTTAACGCCGAGCAGTACTTC.

This clone was seen only a few times. V and J are TRBV4-1 and TRBJ1-5; 9 bases fit TRBD1. The V gene end was trimmed by 2 bases and the J gene end by 9 bases; junction bases not matched to a gene: 8. CDR3 size: 15 residues. Germline assignment: CDR1 MGHRA and CDR2 YSYEKL. The CDR3 DNA reads TGCGCCAGCAGCCAAACCGTAGGACAGGGGCTGCCCCAGCATTTT. Translating gives CASSQTVGQGLPQHF.

The chain combines TRBV7-9 with TRBJ2-6; 9 bases are shared with TRBD2. Trimming at V came to 5 bases and at J to 3 bases, leaving 11 bases not matched to a gene. Germline loops: CDR1 SEHNR, CDR2 FQNEAQ (reference sequence). The CDR3 runs 18 residues. The CDR3 protein is CASSPTRGGAGGANVLTF. The CDR3 nucleotides read TGTGCCAGCAGCCCAACTCGCGGGGGGGCCGGTGGGGCCAACGTCCTGACTTTC.

The CDR3 spells CASSPQLSVSYEQYF. The CDR3 DNA reads TGCGCCAGCAGCCCACAATTATCTGTCTCCTACGAGCAGTACTTC. The rearrangement uses TRBV5-1 and TRBJ2-7, with D uncertain. Deletions cut 4 bases from V and 0 bases from J, with 14 bases between. The CDR3 runs to 15 residues. Germline CDR1 reads SGHRS; CDR2 reads YFSETQ.

The chain recombines TRBV11-1 with TRBJ1-5; D gene uncertain. The V and J ends lost 8 bases and 2 bases respectively, with 19 bases between them. Germline V CDR1 and CDR2: SGHAT, FQDESV (reference sequence). The CDR3 loop spans 16 amino acids. In DNA, the CDR3 is TGTGCCAGCGGGAGGCTAGGGTTTTTAGGCAATCAGCCCCAGCATTTT. Amino acids: CASGRLGFLGNQPQHF.